A selection of T cell receptor beta chains follows, all from one sample in a study of cytotoxic CD8 clonotypes in ibrutinib-treated CLL. Data came from immunoSEQ multiplex PCR; TCRdb stores just in-frame clones and leaves some out. The repertoire holds fewer than 70,000 clones, with over 60% as singletons. The specimen was PBMCs, collected after 12 months of ibrutinib treatment. The receptors come from a human donor with chronic lymphocytic leukemia. Both conserved end residues are part of each CDR3. D genes are given only for firm matches. The size field is filled for only some rows; it gives once, few, many or a size class.

14	NA	TRBJ1-5	TRBV11-2	NA	CASSLGTDDQPQHF	TGTGCCAGCAGCTTAGGGACGGATGATCAGCCCCAGCATTTT
16	NA	TRBJ2-3	TRBV15	NA	CATSTGFRVGTDTQYF	TGTGCCACCAGCACGGGCTTCAGGGTCGGCACAGATACGCAGTATTTT
14	few	TRBJ2-1	TRBV5-6	TRBD2	CASSGASGKNEQFF	TGTGCCAGCAGCGGGGCTAGCGGGAAAAATGAGCAGTTCTTC
13	few	TRBJ1-2	TRBV27	TRBD1	CASGDRLWYGYTF	TGTGCCAGTGGGGACAGACTCTGGTATGGCTACACCTTC
16	once	TRBJ2-7	TRBV10-3	TRBD2	CAISEFFERGSYEQYF	TGTGCCATCAGTGAATTTTTTGAGCGGGGCTCCTACGAGCAGTACTTC
16	NA	TRBJ2-1	TRBV6-5	TRBD2	CASSYSIIAGANEQFF	TGTGCCAGCAGTTACTCGATAATAGCGGGAGCAAATGAGCAGTTCTTC
14	NA	TRBJ2-7	TRBV28	NA	CASSPPGLRGEQYF	TGTGCCAGCAGTCCCCCGGGACTGAGGGGCGAGCAGTACTTC
13	few	TRBJ2-1	TRBV29-1	TRBD2	CSVGLAGANEQFF	TGCAGCGTCGGACTAGCGGGAGCCAATGAGCAGTTCTTC
15	few	TRBJ1-5	TRBV2	NA	CASSEGVPSDQPQHF	TGTGCCAGCAGTGAAGGGGTCCCTAGCGATCAGCCCCAGCATTTT
13	NA	TRBJ2-7	TRBV10-2	NA	CASSEGPLYEQYF	TGCGCCAGCAGTGAGGGGCCCCTGTACGAGCAGTACTTC
12	NA	TRBJ1-2	TRBV5-1	NA	CASSTGQPGYTF	TGCGCCAGCAGCACGGGACAACCTGGCTACACCTTC
12	NA	TRBJ2-1	TRBV6-5	NA	CATLGTNNEQFF	TGTGCCACCCTGGGCACCAACAATGAGCAGTTCTTC
14	few	TRBJ2-7	TRBV9	TRBD2	CASSAGLSAHEQYF	TGTGCCAGCAGCGCGGGACTATCTGCTCACGAGCAGTACTTC
13	few	TRBJ2-7	TRBV6-5	NA	CASSGPGSVEQYF	TGTGCCAGCAGTGGCCCAGGGAGCGTCGAGCAGTACTTC
14	NA	TRBJ2-3	TRBV19	NA	CASSIGGRADTQYF	TGTGCCAGTAGTATCGGTGGCCGGGCAGATACGCAGTATTTT
15	once	TRBJ2-7	TRBV30	NA	CAWTPAGRGSYEQYF	TGTGCCTGGACCCCCGCAGGACGAGGATCCTACGAGCAGTACTTC
15	NA	TRBJ2-1	TRBV30	TRBD2	CAWSNFGLANNEQFF	TGTGCCTGGAGTAACTTTGGACTAGCCAACAATGAGCAGTTCTTC